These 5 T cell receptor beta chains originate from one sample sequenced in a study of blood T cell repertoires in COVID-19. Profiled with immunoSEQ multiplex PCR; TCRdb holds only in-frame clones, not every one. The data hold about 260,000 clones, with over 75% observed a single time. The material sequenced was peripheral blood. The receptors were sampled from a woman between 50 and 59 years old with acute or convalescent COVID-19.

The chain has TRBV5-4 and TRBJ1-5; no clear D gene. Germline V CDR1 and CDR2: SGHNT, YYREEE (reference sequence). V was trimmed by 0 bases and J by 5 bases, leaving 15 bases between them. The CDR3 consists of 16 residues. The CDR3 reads CASSLGSGIHDQPQHF. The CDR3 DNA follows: TGTGCCAGCAGCTTGGGGTCCGGGATCCATGATCAGCCCCAGCATTTT.

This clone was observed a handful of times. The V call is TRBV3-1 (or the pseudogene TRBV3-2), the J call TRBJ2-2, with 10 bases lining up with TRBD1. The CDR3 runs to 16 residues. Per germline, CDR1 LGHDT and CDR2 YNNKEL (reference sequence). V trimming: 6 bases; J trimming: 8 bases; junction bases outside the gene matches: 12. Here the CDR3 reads CASSPPSTGGKGELFF. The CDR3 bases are TGTGCCAGCAGTCCTCCTTCGACAGGGGGCAAGGGGGAGCTGTTTTTT.

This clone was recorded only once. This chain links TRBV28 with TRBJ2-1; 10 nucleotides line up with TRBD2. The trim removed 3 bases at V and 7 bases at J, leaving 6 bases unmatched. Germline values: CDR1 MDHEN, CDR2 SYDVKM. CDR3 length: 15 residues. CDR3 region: CASSFSASGSNEQFF. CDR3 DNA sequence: TGTGCCAGCAGTTTTTCGGCTAGCGGGAGTAATGAGCAGTTCTTC.

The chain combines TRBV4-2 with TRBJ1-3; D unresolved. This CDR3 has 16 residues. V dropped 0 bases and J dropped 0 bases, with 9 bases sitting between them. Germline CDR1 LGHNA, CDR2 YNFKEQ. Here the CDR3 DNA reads TGTGCCAGCAGCCAAGATCTCCGGAGCTCTGGAAACACCATATATTTT. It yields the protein CASSQDLRSSGNTIYF.

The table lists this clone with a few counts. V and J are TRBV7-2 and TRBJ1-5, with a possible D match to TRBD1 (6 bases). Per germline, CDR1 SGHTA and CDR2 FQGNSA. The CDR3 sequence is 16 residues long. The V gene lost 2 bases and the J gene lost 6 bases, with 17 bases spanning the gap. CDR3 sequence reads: CASSLLGAGDSQPQHF. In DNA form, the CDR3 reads TGTGCCAGCAGCTTACTCGGGGCAGGGGATAGTCAGCCCCAGCATTTT. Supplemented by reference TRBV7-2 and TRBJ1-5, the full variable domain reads GAGVSQSPSNKVTEKGKDVELRCDPISGHTALYWYRQSLGQGLEFLIYFQGNSAPDKSGLPSDRFSAERTGGSVSTLTIQRTQQEDSAVYLCASSLLGAGDSQPQHFGDGTRLSIL.